A selection of T cell receptor beta chains follows, all from one sample in a study of naive and memory T cell subsets. MiXCR, run by TCRdb on the UMI-ligation and nested PCR reads, gives a single entry per CDR3 protein. The table records about 37,000 distinct CDR3 sequences, 11% of them present only once. The material was skin, obtained from a tuberculin skin test site. The receptor source for this set is an adult in good health. CDR3s include the opening cysteine and the closing phenylalanine or tryptophan. Fields, in order: J gene, D gene, clone size, V gene, CDR3 protein, CDR3 DNA. A D gene is named only where the DNA matches it firmly. Clone size is stated in some rows and not others, as once, few, many or a class when expanded.

TRBJ2-2 | TRBD1 | . | TRBV5-1 | CASSRTGAEGELFF | TGCGCCAGCAGCCGGACAGGGGCGGAAGGGGAGCTGTTTTTT
TRBJ1-2 | . | few | TRBV5-4 | CASSLEQAAYGYTF | TGTGCCAGCAGCTTGGAGCAGGCTGCCTATGGCTACACCTTC
TRBJ2-5 | TRBD1 | many | TRBV29-1 | CSEDRDVETQYF | TGCAGCGAGGACAGGGATGTGGAGACCCAGTACTTC
TRBJ2-3 | . | many | TRBV7-9 | CASSLEGTDTQYF | TGTGCCAGCAGCTTGGAGGGCACAGATACGCAGTATTTT
TRBJ1-1 | TRBD1 | medium-sized | TRBV7-6 | CASSLGGVTEAFF | TGTGCCAGCAGTTTAGGGGGCGTTACTGAAGCTTTCTTT
TRBJ2-7 | . | . | TRBV6-1 | CASSATLNGPYEQYF | TGTGCCAGCAGCGCAACCCTAAACGGACCGTACGAGCAGTACTTC
TRBJ2-1 | TRBD2 | . | TRBV12-3/TRBV12-4 | CASSSVLAEDNEQFF | TGTGCCAGCAGTTCCGTTCTAGCGGAAGACAATGAGCAGTTCTTC
TRBJ2-2 | . | many | TRBV20-1 | CSARASGLTGELFF | TGCAGTGCTAGAGCGAGCGGGCTGACCGGGGAGCTGTTTTTT
TRBJ2-3 | TRBD2 | . | TRBV11-1 | CASSLALAGGPDTQYF | TGTGCCAGCAGCTTAGCGCTAGCGGGAGGGCCAGATACGCAGTATTTT
TRBJ2-1 | TRBD2 | . | TRBV5-6 | CASSLESLAGGGDEQFF | TGTGCCAGCAGCTTGGAGAGTCTAGCGGGAGGGGGAGATGAGCAGTTCTTC
TRBJ2-5 | TRBD1 | many | TRBV7-6 | CASSLRQGARETQYF | TGTGCCAGCAGCCTAAGACAGGGGGCCCGGGAGACCCAGTACTTC
TRBJ1-6 | . | many | TRBV15 | CATSRRKDSPLHF | TGTGCCACCAGCAGACGAAAGGATTCACCCCTCCACTTT
TRBJ1-1 | . | few | TRBV12-3/TRBV12-4 | CASSTPTGLMNTEAFF | TGTGCCAGCAGTACCCCGACAGGTTTGATGAACACTGAAGCTTTCTTT
TRBJ2-2 | TRBD1 | . | TRBV20-1 | CSARTGGDGAGELFF | TGCAGTGCTAGGACAGGGGGCGATGGCGCCGGGGAGCTGTTTTTT
TRBJ2-7 | . | few | TRBV20-1 | CSAPPGLPEQYF | TGCAGTGCTCCCCCCGGCCTCCCCGAGCAGTACTTC
TRBJ2-6 | . | many | TRBV6-5 | CASSYSNRGSGANVLTF | TGTGCCAGCAGTTACTCGAATCGGGGATCTGGGGCCAACGTCCTGACTTTC
TRBJ1-4 | . | . | TRBV6-5 | CASSYTHGSSLFF | TGTGCCAGCAGTTACACCCACGGAAGTTCTCTGTTTTTT
TRBJ2-1 | TRBD2 | few | TRBV7-3 | CASRNPLAGINEQFF | TGTGCCAGCAGAAACCCCCTAGCGGGCATCAATGAGCAGTTCTTC
TRBJ1-5 | . | few | TRBV6-5 | CASSPGAGYSNQPQHF | TGTGCCAGCAGCCCTGGGGCAGGCTATAGCAATCAGCCCCAGCATTTT
TRBJ2-1 | . | . | TRBV20-1 | CSARDPASRTNEQFF | TGCAGTGCTAGAGATCCCGCCTCCAGGACCAATGAGCAGTTCTTC
TRBJ2-7 | TRBD1 | many | TRBV29-1 | CSVTGQGVYEQYF | TGCAGCGTTACGGGACAGGGAGTCTACGAGCAGTACTTC
TRBJ2-6 | . | few | TRBV2 | CASSGTTGGANVLTF | TGTGCCAGCAGTGGGACTACCGGTGGGGCCAACGTCCTGACTTTC
TRBJ2-2 | TRBD2 | few | TRBV27 | CASTTGTSSYGELFF | TGTGCCAGCACCACCGGGACTAGCAGTTACGGGGAGCTGTTTTTT
TRBJ1-5 | . | many | TRBV28 | CASREGSQPQHF | TGTGCCAGCAGAGAGGGAAGTCAGCCCCAGCATTTT
TRBJ1-6 | . | many | TRBV9 | CASAAGESPNSPLHF | TGTGCCAGCGCGGCGGGTGAATCACCCAATTCACCCCTCCACTTT
TRBJ1-2 | . | . | TRBV20-1 | CSARDLRFLGYTF | TGCAGTGCTAGAGATCTCAGGTTCCTTGGCTACACCTTC
TRBJ1-2 | . | many | TRBV20-1 | CSGTEIIFANYGYTF | TGCAGTGGGACGGAGATTATTTTCGCTAACTATGGCTACACCTTC
TRBJ2-3 | TRBD1 | . | TRBV7-6 | CASSYRDRADTQYF | TGTGCCAGCAGCTACCGGGACAGGGCAGATACGCAGTATTTT
TRBJ1-2 | TRBD1 | many | TRBV13 | CASSYDRGRGYGYTF | TGTGCCAGCAGCTATGACAGGGGGCGCGGGTATGGCTACACCTTC
TRBJ2-7 | . | few | TRBV14 | CASSPTGPEQYF | TGTGCCAGCAGCCCTACAGGGCCGGAGCAGTACTTC
TRBJ2-1 | . | few | TRBV7-8 | CASSLGFPEQFF | TGTGCCAGCAGCTTGGGCTTTCCGGAGCAGTTCTTC
TRBJ2-7 | TRBD2 | few | TRBV28 | CASSLAGGAYEQYF | TGTGCCAGCAGTTTGGCGGGAGGGGCGTACGAGCAGTACTTC
TRBJ2-2 | TRBD1 | many | TRBV7-2 | CASRPTLTTGTANTGELFF | TGTGCCAGCAGACCAACCCTGACAACAGGGACAGCGAACACCGGGGAGCTGTTTTTT
TRBJ1-1 | TRBD1 | many | TRBV6-1 | CASSPTGSAEAFF | TGTGCCAGCAGTCCGACAGGGTCCGCTGAAGCTTTCTTT
TRBJ2-5 | TRBD1 | many | TRBV27 | CASRKGQASGETQYF | TGTGCCAGCAGGAAGGGACAGGCTTCAGGGGAGACCCAGTACTTC
TRBJ1-5 | . | many | TRBV20-1 | CSASGHKGSQHF | TGCAGTGCCAGTGGTCACAAGGGTTCCCAGCATTTT
TRBJ2-1 | TRBD2 | many | TRBV20-1 | CSARDLLAGGFEQFF | TGCAGTGCTAGAGATCTGTTAGCGGGAGGGTTTGAGCAGTTCTTC
TRBJ2-6 | TRBD2 | . | TRBV5-4 | CASSPLAGGLSGANVLTF | TGTGCCAGCAGCCCCCTAGCGGGGGGGCTTTCTGGGGCCAACGTCCTGACTTTC
TRBJ1-4 | TRBD1 | . | TRBV24-1 | CATSDPRQGAEKLFF | TGTGCCACCAGTGACCCACGGCAGGGGGCTGAAAAACTGTTTTTT
TRBJ1-5 | . | few | TRBV7-8 | CASSPGPGGNQPQHF | TGTGCCAGCAGCCCAGGGCCCGGGGGAAATCAGCCCCAGCATTTT
TRBJ1-1 | . | many | TRBV30 | CAWRLDKGTEAFF | TGTGCCTGGAGACTGGATAAAGGGACTGAAGCTTTCTTT
TRBJ1-1 | . | many | TRBV12-3/TRBV12-4 | CASSLKSGNTEAFF | TGTGCCAGCAGTTTAAAGTCGGGAAACACTGAAGCTTTCTTT
TRBJ2-3 | TRBD2 | . | TRBV27 | CASSFSPPGLAGTDTQYF | TGTGCCAGCAGTTTCTCCCCTCCGGGACTAGCGGGCACAGATACGCAGTATTTT
TRBJ2-5 | TRBD1 | many | TRBV5-6 | CASTKLWDRGSETQYF | TGTGCCAGCACTAAACTCTGGGACAGGGGGTCGGAGACCCAGTACTTC
TRBJ2-1 | . | many | TRBV5-6 | CASSLGDRRYNEQFF | TGTGCCAGCAGCTTGGGAGACAGGCGGTACAATGAGCAGTTCTTC
TRBJ2-3 | TRBD2 | many | TRBV27 | CASSMLAGGTTDTQYF | TGTGCCAGCAGTATGCTAGCGGGGGGGACCACAGATACGCAGTATTTT
TRBJ2-2 | . | . | TRBV5-1 | CASSFSSGELFF | TGCGCCAGCAGCTTTTCCTCCGGGGAGCTGTTTTTT
TRBJ2-7 | TRBD2 | . | TRBV7-8 | CASSRGLAGLYEQYF | TGTGCCAGCAGCCGGGGACTAGCGGGGCTCTACGAGCAGTACTTC
TRBJ1-1 | TRBD1 | few | TRBV6-6 | CASIRDRVTEAFF | TGTGCCAGCATCCGGGACAGGGTCACTGAAGCTTTCTTT
TRBJ2-1 | . | many | TRBV7-9 | CASSLGLDGVFF | TGTGCCAGCAGCTTAGGACTAGACGGCGTGTTCTTC
TRBJ2-7 | . | few | TRBV2 | CASSVKGSISSYEQYF | TGTGCCAGCAGTGTCAAGGGTAGTATAAGCTCCTACGAGCAGTACTTC
TRBJ1-5 | . | many | TRBV2 | CASREGPNQPQHF | TGTGCCAGCAGGGAGGGGCCCAATCAGCCCCAGCATTTT
TRBJ2-7 | . | many | TRBV28 | CASSVGLNYEQYF | TGTGCCAGCTCGGTGGGACTGAACTACGAGCAGTACTTC
TRBJ2-2 | . | . | TRBV30 | CALTKLNTGELFF | TGTGCCCTCACCAAGCTGAACACCGGGGAGCTGTTTTTT
TRBJ2-4 | . | . | TRBV13 | CASSFLPEGAQNIQYF | TGTGCCAGCAGCTTCCTCCCGGAGGGGGCTCAGAACATTCAGTACTTC
TRBJ1-2 | TRBD1 | . | TRBV16 | CASSQVLLGGDGYTF | TGTGCCAGCAGCCAAGTTTTGCTAGGGGGCGACGGCTACACCTTC